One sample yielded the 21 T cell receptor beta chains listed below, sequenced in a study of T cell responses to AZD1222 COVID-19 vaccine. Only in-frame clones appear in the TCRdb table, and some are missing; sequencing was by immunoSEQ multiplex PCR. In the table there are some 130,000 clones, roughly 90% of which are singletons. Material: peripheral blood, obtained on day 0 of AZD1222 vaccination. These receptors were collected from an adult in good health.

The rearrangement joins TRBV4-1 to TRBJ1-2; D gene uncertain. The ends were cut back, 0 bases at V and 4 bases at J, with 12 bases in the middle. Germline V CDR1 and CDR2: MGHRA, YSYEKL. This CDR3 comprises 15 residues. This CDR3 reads CASSQDPAGPYGYTF. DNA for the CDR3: TGCGCCAGCAGCCAAGATCCGGCCGGACCCTATGGCTACACCTTC.

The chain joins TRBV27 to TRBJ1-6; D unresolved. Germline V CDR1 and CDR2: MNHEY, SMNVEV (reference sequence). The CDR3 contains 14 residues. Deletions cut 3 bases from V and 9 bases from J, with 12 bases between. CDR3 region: CASSFGAEGSPLHF. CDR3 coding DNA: TGTGCCAGCAGTTTCGGAGCCGAGGGTTCACCCCTCCACTTT.

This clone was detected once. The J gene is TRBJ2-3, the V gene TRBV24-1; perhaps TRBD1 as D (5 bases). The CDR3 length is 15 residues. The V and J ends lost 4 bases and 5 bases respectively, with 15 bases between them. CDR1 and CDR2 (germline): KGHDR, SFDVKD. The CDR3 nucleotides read TGTGCCACCAGTGACGATCCAGGGCGTGGAGATACGCAGTATTTT. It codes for CATSDDPGRGDTQYF.

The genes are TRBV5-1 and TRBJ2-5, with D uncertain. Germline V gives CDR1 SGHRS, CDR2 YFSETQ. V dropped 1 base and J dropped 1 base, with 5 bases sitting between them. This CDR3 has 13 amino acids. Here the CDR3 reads CASSLNPQETQYF. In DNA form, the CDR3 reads TGCGCCAGCAGCTTGAACCCCCAAGAGACCCAGTACTTC.

DNA for the CDR3: TGTGCCACCAGTGACGACAGAAGCTCGTCTGGAAACACCATATATTTT. It yields the protein CATSDDRSSSGNTIYF. The rearrangement links TRBV24-1 to TRBJ1-3, with D perhaps matching TRBD1 (5 bases). The CDR3 contains 16 residues. Trimming left V 4 bases short and J 1 base short, with 13 bases between. Germline CDR1 is KGHDR and CDR2 is SFDVKD.

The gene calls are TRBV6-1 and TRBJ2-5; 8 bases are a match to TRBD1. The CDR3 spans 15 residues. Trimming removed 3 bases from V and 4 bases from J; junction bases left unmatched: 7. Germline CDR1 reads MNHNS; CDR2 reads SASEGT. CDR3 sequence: CASSDLSDRGETQYF. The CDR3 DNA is TGTGCCAGCAGTGACCTCAGCGACAGGGGAGAGACCCAGTACTTC.

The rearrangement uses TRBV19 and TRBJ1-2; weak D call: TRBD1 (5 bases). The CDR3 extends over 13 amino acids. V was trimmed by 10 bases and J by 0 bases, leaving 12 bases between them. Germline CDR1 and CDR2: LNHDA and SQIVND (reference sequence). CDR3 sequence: CAITDKTNYGYTF. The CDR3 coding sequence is TGTGCCATAACGGACAAAACTAACTATGGCTACACCTTC.

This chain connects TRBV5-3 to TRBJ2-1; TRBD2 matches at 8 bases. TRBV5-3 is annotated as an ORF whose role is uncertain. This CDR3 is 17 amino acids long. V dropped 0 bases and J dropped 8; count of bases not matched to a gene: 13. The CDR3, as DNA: TGTGCCAGAAGCTTGGGGGTTAGGAGCGGGAGAGGAGATGAGCAGTTCTTC. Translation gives CARSLGVRSGRGDEQFF.

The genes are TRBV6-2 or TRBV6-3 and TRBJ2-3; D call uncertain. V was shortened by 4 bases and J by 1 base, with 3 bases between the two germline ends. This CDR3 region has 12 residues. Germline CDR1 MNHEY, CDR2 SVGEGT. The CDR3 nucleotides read TGTGCCAGCAGTTCACGCACAGATACGCAGTATTTT. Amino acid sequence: CASSSRTDTQYF.

The DNA of the CDR3 is TGTGCCAGCAGCTTCTCTCCGGGACAGGGGAGCTCCTACAATGAGCAGTTCTTC. Translating it yields CASSFSPGQGSSYNEQFF. This sequence joins TRBV5-5 and TRBJ2-1; TRBD1 matches 10 bases. The CDR3 length is 18 residues. Germline lookup yields CDR1 SGHKS and CDR2 YYEKEE (reference sequence). V lost 2 bases to trimming and J lost 0 bases; unmatched junction nucleotides: 8. The whole variable domain, remainder taken from reference TRBV5-5 and TRBJ2-1, is DAGVTQSPTHLIKTRGQQVTLRCSPISGHKSVSWYQQVLGQGPQFIFQYYEKEERGRGNFPDRFSARQFPNYSSELNVNALLLGDSALYLCASSFSPGQGSSYNEQFFGPGTRLTVL.

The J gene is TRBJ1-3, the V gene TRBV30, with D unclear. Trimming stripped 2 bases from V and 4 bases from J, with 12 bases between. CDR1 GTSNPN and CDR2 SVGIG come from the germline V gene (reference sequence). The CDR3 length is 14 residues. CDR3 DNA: TGTGCCTGGAGTACTAATGTTATCGGAAACACCATATATTTT. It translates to CAWSTNVIGNTIYF.

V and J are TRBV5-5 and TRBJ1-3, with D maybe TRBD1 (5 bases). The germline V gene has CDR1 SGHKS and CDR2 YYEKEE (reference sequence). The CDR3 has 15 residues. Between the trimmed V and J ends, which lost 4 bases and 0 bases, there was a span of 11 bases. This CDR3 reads CASSRDGSSGNTIYF. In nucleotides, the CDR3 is TGTGCCAGCAGCCGGGACGGGAGCTCTGGAAACACCATATATTTT.

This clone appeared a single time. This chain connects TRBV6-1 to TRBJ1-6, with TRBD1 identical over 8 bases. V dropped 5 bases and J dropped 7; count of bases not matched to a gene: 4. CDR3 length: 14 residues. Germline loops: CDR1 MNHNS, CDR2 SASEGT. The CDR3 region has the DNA TGTGCCAGCAGTCGGACAGGGCAAAATTCACCCCTCCACTTT. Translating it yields CASSRTGQNSPLHF.

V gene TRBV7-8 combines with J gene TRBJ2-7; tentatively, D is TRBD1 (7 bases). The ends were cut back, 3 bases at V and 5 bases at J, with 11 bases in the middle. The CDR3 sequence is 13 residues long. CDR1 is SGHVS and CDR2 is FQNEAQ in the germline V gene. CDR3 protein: CASSFQGGDEQYF. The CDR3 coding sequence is TGTGCCAGCAGCTTCCAGGGGGGCGACGAGCAGTACTTC.

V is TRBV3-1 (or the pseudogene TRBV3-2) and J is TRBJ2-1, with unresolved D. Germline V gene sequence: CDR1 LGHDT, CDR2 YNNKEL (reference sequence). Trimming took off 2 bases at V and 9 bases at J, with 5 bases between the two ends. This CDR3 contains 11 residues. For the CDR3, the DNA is TGTGCCAGCAGCCAAAGACGTGAGCAGTTCTTC. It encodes CASSQRREQFF.

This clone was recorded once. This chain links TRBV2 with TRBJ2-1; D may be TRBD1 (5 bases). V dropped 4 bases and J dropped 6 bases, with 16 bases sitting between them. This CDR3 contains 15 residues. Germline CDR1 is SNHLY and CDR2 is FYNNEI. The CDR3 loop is CASSAQGLLGNEQFF. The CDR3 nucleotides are TGTGCCAGCAGTGCCCAGGGATTATTGGGCAATGAGCAGTTCTTC.

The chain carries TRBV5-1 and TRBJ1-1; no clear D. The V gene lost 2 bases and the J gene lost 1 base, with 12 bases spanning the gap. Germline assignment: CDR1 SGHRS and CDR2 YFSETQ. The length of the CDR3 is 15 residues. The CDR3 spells CASSFFGRRNTEAFF. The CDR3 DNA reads TGCGCCAGCAGCTTTTTCGGACGTAGGAACACTGAAGCTTTCTTT. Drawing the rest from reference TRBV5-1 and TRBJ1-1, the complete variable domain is KAGVTQTPRYLIKTRGQQVTLSCSPISGHRSVSWYQQTPGQGLQFLFEYFSETQRNKGNFPGRFSGRQFSNSRSEMNVSTLELGDSALYLCASSFFGRRNTEAFFGQGTRLTVV.

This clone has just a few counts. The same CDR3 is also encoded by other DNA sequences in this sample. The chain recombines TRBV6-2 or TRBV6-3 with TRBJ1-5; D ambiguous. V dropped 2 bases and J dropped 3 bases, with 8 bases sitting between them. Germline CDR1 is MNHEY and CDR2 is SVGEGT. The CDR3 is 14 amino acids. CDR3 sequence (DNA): TGTGCCAGCAGTTACAGTCACTCCAATCAGCCCCAGCATTTT. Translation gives CASSYSHSNQPQHF.

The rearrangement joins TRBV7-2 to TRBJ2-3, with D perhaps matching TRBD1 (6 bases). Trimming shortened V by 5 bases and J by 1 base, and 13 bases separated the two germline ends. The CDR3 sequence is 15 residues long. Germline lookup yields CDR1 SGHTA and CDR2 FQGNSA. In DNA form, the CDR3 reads TGTGCCAGCAGCCTTCAGGGGTGGGGCACAGATACGCAGTATTTT. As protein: CASSLQGWGTDTQYF.

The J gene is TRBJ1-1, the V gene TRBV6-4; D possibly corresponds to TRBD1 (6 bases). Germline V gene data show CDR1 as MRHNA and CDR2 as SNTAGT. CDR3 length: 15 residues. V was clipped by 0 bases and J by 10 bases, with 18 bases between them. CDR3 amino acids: CASSDSGGALAGAFF. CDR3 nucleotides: TGTGCCAGCAGTGACTCGGGGGGGGCTTTGGCGGGAGCTTTCTTT.

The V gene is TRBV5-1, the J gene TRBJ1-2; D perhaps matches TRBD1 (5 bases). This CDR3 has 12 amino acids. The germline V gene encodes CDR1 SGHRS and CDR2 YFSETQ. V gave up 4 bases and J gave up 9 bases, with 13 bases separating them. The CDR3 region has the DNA TGCGCCAGCAGCGATCCAGGGAATAGCTACACCTTC. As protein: CASSDPGNSYTF. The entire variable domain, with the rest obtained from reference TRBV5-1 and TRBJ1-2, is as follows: KAGVTQTPRYLIKTRGQQVTLSCSPISGHRSVSWYQQTPGQGLQFLFEYFSETQRNKGNFPGRFSGRQFSNSRSEMNVSTLELGDSALYLCASSDPGNSYTFGSGTRLTVV.